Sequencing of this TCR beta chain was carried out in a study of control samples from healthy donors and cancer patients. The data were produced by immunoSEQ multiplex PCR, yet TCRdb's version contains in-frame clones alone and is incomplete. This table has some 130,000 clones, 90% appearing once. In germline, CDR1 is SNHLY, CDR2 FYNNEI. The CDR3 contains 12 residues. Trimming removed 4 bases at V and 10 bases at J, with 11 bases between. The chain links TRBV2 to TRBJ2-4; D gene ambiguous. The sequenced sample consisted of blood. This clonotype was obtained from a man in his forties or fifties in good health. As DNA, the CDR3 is TGTGCCAGCAGTGGAGGCAGAGGAATTCAGTACTTC. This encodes CASSGGRGIQYF.